This entry describes one TCR beta chain. With 60 Vbeta and 13 Jbeta primers, the PCR was carried out. The protocol was immunoSEQ multiplex PCR, while the TCRdb copy is restricted to in-frame clones and leaves out a portion. Of about 150,000 clones listed, 75% to 85% are singletons. This sample stems from a study of cytomegalovirus exposure and HLA in healthy donors. V shed 2 bases and J shed 6 bases, with 14 bases lying between them. In germline, CDR1 is MDHEN, CDR2 SYDVKM. This CDR3 comprises 15 residues. V usage is TRBV28 and J usage is TRBJ1-5, with D maybe TRBD1 (5 bases). The source of this sequence is a man in his fifties or sixties in good health and CMV-seropositive. Sequenced sample: PBMCs. The CDR3, as DNA: TGTGCCAGCAGTTTAGGGGGAGGAGGTAGTCAGCCCCAGCATTTT. This sequence encodes CASSLGGGGSQPQHF.